This T cell receptor beta chain is drawn from a study of technical replicates of blood from a few donors. Profiling relied on immunoSEQ multiplex PCR, and the TCRdb table lists in-frame clones only, not all of them. The table has more than 65,000 clones, roughly 96% seen once; the top ten hold roughly 0.33%. This CDR3 is built from 15 residues. Trimming removed 2 bases from V and 8 bases from J; junction bases left unmatched: 10. Germline loops: CDR1 SGHVS, CDR2 FQNEAQ. The TCR was taken from a human donor in good health. The chain links TRBV7-8 to TRBJ1-2, with 8 bases aligning to TRBD1. The specimen sequenced was T cells isolated from PBMCs. This CDR3 reads CASSLHPGGADGYTF. CDR3 DNA sequence: TGTGCCAGCAGCTTACACCCAGGGGGCGCGGACGGCTACACCTTC.